The 9 T cell receptor beta chains below were found in one sample sequenced in a study of post-analysis software for immune sequencing data. Incorporated into the TCR beta cDNA libraries were unique molecular identifiers, which served to reduce PCR and sequencing biases. From the PCR reads, TCRdb called clonotypes with MiXCR, one entry per CDR3 protein. The profile covers roughly 580,000 distinct CDR3 sequences, with about 40% appearing a single time and 1.5% to 2% taken by the ten largest. These receptors' antigens are unknown. Study results and caveats: When patients were compared with controls, a handful of TRBV segments were more frequent, TRBV5-6, TRBV5-1 and TRBV20-1 among them.

The source material was blood. These receptors were collected from a girl under 18 with multiple sclerosis.

Note on this clonotype: The junction shows a germline mismatch at one end, possibly a read error. The chain couples TRBV15 to TRBJ1-1; TRBD1 agrees at 9 bases. Germline lookup yields CDR1 LNHNV and CDR2 YYDKDF (reference sequence). This CDR3 has 12 residues. The CDR3 protein is CTTSRQGAEAFF. Written as DNA, the CDR3 is TGTACCACCAGCAGACAGGGGGCTGAAGCTTTCTTT.

This clonotype was observed many times. The chain uses TRBV29-1 and TRBJ2-1; D is undetermined. V was pared by 4 bases and J by 1 base, with 5 bases between. The CDR3 has 12 residues. Germline-derived CDR1 and CDR2 are SQVTM and ANQGSEA. The CDR3 sequence is CSVGLSYNEQFF. The CDR3 coding sequence is TGCAGCGTTGGCCTTTCCTACAATGAGCAGTTCTTC.

V usage is TRBV5-1 and J usage is TRBJ2-5; 11 nucleotides align to TRBD1. The CDR3 has 18 residues. V was clipped by 4 bases and J by 0 bases; unmatched bases: 11. CDR1 SGHRS and CDR2 YFSETQ come from the germline V gene. DNA of the CDR3: TGCGCCAGCAGCCCTCGGACAGGGGGCTTCTCGTACCAAGAGACCCAGTACTTC. As protein: CASSPRTGGFSYQETQYF.

The gene calls are TRBV10-3 and TRBJ1-1; a weak D match, TRBD1 (6 bases). CDR1 and CDR2 from the germline V gene are ENHRY and SYGVKD. There are 14 residues in the CDR3. Deletions cut 2 bases from V and 0 bases from J, with 7 bases between. CDR3 sequence (DNA): TGTGCCATCAGTGAGGGACAGATGAACACTGAAGCTTTCTTT. This sequence encodes CAISEGQMNTEAFF.

This chain links TRBV20-1 with TRBJ2-5; D could derive from TRBD1 or TRBD2 (5 bases each). The J call is doubtful: the DNA matches TRBJ2-7 better. CDR3 length: 13 amino acids. The germline V gene encodes CDR1 DFQATT and CDR2 SNEGSKA (reference sequence). The CDR3 DNA reads TGCAGTGCCCGTGTATCGGGGCGTGCCGAGCAGTACTTC. It translates to CSARVSGRAEQYF.

This chain joins TRBV10-3 and TRBJ1-5; the match to TRBD1 covers 8 bases. The CDR3 extends over 13 amino acids. CDR1 is ENHRY and CDR2 is SYGVKD in the germline V gene. Germline trimming cut 9 bases from V and 3 bases from J; bases unmatched to any gene: 4. This chain's CDR3 is CAIGQGNNQPQHF. The CDR3 region has the DNA TGTGCCATAGGACAGGGAAACAATCAGCCCCAGCATTTT.

Notes on this clonotype: A read error may produce the germline difference seen at one junction end. The rearrangement joins TRBV6-1 to TRBJ1-1; D not certain. CDR1 MNHNS and CDR2 SASEGT come from the germline V gene. The CDR3 spans 13 residues. The CDR3 region is CASRTTANTETFF. The CDR3 DNA reads TGTGCCAGCAGGACAACAGCGAACACTGAAACTTTCTTT.

This rearrangement joins TRBV20-1 to TRBJ2-3; D ambiguous. The V end was cut by 5 bases, the J end by 2 bases, with 17 bases between. Germline V gene sequence: CDR1 DFQATT, CDR2 SNEGSKA (reference sequence). The CDR3 covers 15 residues. This CDR3 reads CSAVTGHTHTDTQYF. The DNA for the CDR3 is TGCAGTGCTGTTACGGGCCACACTCACACAGATACGCAGTATTTT.

The CDR3 DNA reads TGTGCCAGCAGTTTAGGACAGGCTCAGGTCTACACCTTC. Amino acids: CASSLGQAQVYTF. J is TRBJ1-2 and V is TRBV28; TRBD1 matches at 7 bases. Trimming cost V 2 bases and J 10 bases; bases outside gene matches: 7. Germline values: CDR1 MDHEN, CDR2 SYDVKM. This CDR3 spans 13 amino acids.